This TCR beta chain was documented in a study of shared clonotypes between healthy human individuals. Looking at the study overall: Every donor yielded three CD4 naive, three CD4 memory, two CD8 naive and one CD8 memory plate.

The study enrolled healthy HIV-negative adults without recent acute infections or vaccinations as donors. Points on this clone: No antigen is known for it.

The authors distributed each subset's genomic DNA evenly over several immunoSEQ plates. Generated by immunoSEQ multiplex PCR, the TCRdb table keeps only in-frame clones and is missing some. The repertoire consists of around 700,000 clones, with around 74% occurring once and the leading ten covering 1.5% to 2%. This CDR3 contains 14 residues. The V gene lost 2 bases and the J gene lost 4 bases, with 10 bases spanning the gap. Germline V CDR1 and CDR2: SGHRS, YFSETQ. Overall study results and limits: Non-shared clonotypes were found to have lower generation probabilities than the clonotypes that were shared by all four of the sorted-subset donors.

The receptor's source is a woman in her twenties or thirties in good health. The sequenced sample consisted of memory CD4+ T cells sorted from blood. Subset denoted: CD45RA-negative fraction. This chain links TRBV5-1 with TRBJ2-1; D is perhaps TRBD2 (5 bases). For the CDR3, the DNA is TGCGCCAGCAGCTTAGTTTGGGAGTACAATGAGCAGTTCTTC. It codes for CASSLVWEYNEQFF.